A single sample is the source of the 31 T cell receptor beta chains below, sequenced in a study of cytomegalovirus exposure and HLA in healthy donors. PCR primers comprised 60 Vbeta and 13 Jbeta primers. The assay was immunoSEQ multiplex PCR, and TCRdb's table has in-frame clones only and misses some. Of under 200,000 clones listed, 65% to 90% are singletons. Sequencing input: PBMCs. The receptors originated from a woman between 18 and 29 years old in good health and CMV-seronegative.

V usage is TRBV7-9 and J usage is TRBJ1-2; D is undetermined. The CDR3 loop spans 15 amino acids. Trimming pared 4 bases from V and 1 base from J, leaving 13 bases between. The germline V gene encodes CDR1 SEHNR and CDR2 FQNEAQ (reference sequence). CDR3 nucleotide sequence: TGTGCCAGCAGCTCCCTACCAGACATTAACTATGGCTACACCTTC. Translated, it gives CASSSLPDINYGYTF.

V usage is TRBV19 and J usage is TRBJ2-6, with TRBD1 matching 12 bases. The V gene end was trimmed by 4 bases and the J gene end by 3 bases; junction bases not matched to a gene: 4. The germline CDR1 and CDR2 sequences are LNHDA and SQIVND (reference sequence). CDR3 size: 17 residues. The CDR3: CASSNRDRGLGANVLTF. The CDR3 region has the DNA TGTGCCAGTAGTAACCGGGACAGGGGGCTTGGGGCCAACGTCCTGACTTTC.

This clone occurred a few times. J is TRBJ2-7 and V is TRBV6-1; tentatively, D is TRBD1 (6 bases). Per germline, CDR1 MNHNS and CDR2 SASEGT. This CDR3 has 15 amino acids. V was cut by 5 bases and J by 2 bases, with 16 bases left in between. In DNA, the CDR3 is TGTGCCAGCAGTCGCGACAGGATGGGCACCTACGAGCAGTACTTC. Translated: CASSRDRMGTYEQYF.

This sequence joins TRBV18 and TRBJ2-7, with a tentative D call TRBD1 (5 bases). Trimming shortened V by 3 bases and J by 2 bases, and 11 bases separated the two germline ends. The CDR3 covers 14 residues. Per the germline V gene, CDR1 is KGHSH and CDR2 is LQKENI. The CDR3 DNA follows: TGTGCCAGCTCACCGACAGCCACGACCTACGAGCAGTACTTC. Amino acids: CASSPTATTYEQYF.

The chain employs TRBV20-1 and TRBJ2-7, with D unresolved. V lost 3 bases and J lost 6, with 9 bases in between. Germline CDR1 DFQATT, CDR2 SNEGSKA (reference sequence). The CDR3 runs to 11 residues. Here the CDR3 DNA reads TGCAGTGCTAGGGCCCCCAGCGAGCAGTACTTC. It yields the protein CSARAPSEQYF.

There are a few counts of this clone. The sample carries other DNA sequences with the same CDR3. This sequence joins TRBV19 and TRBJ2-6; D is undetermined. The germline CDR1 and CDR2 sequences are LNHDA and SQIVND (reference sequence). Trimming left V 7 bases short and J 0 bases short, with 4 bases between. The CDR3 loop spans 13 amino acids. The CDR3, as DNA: TGTGCCAGTATCCTCTCTGGGGCCAACGTCCTGACTTTC. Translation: CASILSGANVLTF.

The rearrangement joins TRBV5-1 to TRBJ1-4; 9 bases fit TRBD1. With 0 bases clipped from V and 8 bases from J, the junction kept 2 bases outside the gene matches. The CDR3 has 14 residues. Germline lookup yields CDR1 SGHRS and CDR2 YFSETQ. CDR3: CASSLGQGGEKLFF. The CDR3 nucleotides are TGCGCCAGCAGCTTGGGACAGGGGGGCGAAAAACTGTTTTTT.

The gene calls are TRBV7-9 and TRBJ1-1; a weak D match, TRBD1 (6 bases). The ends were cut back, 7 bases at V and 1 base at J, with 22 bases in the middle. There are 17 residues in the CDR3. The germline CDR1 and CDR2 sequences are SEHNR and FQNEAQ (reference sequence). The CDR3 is CASTTSKQGLTNTEAFF. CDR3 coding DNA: TGTGCCAGCACCACTTCAAAACAGGGTTTAACGAACACTGAAGCTTTCTTT.

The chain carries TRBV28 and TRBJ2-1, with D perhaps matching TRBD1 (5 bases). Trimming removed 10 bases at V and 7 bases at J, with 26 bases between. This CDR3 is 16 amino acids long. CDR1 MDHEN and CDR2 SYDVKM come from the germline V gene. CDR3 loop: CATTGAGSSGSNEQFF. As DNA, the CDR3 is TGTGCCACCACCGGAGCAGGGTCATCTGGGTCTAATGAGCAGTTCTTC.

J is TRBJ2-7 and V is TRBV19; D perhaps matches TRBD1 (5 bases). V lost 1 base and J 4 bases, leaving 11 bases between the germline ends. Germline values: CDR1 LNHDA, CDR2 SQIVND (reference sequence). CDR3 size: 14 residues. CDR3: CASSIAGRVYEQYF. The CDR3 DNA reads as TGTGCCAGTAGTATAGCAGGCAGGGTTTACGAGCAGTACTTC.

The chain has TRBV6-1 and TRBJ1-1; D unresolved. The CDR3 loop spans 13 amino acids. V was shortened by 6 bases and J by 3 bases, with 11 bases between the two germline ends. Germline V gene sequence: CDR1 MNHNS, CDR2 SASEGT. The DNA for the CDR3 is TGTGCCAGCAGCGAGCTTGCGGACACTGAAGCTTTCTTT. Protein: CASSELADTEAFF.

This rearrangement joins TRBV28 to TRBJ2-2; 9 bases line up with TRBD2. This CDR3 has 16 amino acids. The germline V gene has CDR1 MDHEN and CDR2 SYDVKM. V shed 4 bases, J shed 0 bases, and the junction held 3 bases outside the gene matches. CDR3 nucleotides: TGTGCCAGCAGTTCACAGCGGGAGGCGAACACCGGGGAGCTGTTTTTT. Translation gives CASSSQREANTGELFF. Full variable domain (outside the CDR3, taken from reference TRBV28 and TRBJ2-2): DVKVTQSSRYLVKRTGEKVFLECVQDMDHENMFWYRQDPGLGLRLIYFSYDVKMKEKGDIPEGYSVSREKKERFSLILESASTNQTSMYLCASSSQREANTGELFFGEGSRLTVL.

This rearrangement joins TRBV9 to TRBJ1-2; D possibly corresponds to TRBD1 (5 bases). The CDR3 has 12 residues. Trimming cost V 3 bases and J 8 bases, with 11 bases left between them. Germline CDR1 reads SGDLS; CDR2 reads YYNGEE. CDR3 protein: CASSARGLGYTF. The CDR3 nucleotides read TGTGCCAGCAGCGCAAGGGGACTGGGCTACACCTTC.

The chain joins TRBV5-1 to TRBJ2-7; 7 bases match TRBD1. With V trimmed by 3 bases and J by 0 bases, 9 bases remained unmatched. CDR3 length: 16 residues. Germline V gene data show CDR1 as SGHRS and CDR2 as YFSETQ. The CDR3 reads CASSSLSRDSSYEQYF. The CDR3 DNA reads TGCGCCAGCAGCTCACTAAGCCGGGACAGCTCCTACGAGCAGTACTTC.

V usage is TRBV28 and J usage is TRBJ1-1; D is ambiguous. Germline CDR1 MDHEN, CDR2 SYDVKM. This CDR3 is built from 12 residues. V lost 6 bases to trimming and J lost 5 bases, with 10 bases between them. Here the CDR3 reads CASSLGRTEAFF. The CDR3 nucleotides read TGTGCCAGCAGCCTTGGCAGGACTGAAGCTTTCTTT.

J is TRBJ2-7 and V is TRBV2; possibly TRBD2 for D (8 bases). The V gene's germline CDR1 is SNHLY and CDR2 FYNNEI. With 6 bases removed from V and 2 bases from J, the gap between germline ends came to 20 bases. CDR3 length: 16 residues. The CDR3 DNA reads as TGTGCCAGCAGGGGACAGCGGGAGCACTCCCCCTACGAGCAGTACTTC. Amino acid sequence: CASRGQREHSPYEQYF.

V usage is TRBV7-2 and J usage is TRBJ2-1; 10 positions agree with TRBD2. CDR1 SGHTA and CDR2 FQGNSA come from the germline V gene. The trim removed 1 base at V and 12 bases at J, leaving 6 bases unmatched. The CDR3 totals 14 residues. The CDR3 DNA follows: TGTGCCAGCAGCTTAGGTGGTAGCGGGGGGCCGCAGTTCTTC. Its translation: CASSLGGSGGPQFF.

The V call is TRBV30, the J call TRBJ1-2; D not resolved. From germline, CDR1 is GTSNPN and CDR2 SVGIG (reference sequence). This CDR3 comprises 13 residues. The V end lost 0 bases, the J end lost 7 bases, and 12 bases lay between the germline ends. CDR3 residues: CAWSVQNMAGYTF. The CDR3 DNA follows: TGTGCCTGGAGTGTACAGAATATGGCTGGCTACACCTTC.

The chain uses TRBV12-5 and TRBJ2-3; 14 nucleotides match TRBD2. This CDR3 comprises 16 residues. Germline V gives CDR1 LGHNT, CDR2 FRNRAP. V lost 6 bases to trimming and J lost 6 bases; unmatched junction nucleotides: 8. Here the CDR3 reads CASGPGLAGGLDTQYF. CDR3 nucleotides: TGTGCTAGTGGCCCCGGACTAGCGGGGGGCCTGGATACGCAGTATTTT.

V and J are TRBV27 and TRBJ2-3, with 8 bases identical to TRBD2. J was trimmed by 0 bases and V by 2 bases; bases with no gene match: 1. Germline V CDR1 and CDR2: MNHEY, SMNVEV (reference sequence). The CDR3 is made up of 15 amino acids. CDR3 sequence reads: CASSLASGSTDTQYF. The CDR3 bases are TGTGCCAGCAGTTTAGCTAGCGGGAGCACAGATACGCAGTATTTT.

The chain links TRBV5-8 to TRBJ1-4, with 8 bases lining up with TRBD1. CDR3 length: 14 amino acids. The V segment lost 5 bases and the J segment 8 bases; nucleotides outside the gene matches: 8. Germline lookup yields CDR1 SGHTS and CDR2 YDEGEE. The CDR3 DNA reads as TGTGCCAGCAGGCCTCGGACAGGGAACGAAAAACTGTTTTTT. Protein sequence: CASRPRTGNEKLFF.

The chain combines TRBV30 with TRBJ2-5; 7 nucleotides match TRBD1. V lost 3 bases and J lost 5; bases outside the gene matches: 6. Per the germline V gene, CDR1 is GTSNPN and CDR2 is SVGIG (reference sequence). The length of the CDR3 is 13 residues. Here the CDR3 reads CAWSQGGGETQYF. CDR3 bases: TGTGCCTGGAGCCAAGGGGGCGGTGAGACCCAGTACTTC.

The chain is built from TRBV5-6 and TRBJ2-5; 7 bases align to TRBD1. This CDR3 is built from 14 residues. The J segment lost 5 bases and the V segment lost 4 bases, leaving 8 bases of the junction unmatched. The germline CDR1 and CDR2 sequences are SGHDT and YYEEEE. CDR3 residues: CASSLGQGVETQYF. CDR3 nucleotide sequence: TGTGCCAGCAGCCTGGGGCAGGGGGTGGAGACCCAGTACTTC.

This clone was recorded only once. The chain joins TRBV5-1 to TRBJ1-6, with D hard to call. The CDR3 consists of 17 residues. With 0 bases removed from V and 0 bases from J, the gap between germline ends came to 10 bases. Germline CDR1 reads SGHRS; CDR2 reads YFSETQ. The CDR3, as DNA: TGCGCCAGCAGCTTGGGTGGAGGGAGCTCCTATAATTCACCCCTCCACTTT. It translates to CASSLGGGSSYNSPLHF.

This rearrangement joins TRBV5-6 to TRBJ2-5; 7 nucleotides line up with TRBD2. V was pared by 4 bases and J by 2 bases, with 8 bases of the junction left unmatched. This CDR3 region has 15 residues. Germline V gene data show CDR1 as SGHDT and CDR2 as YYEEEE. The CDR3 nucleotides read TGTGCCAGCAGCCCGGACGCTAGCGGACAAGAGACCCAGTACTTC. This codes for CASSPDASGQETQYF.

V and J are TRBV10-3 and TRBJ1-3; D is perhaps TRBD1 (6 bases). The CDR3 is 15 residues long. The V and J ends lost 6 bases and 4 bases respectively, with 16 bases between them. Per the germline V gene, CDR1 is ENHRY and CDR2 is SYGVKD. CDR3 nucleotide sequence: TGTGCCATCAGCCTGGACAGAGAGATCGGAAACACCATATATTTT. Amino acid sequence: CAISLDREIGNTIYF.

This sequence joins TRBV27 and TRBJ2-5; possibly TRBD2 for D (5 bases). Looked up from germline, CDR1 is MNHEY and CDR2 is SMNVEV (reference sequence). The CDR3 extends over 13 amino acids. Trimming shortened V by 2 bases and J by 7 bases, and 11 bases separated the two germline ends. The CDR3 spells CASSLDLGGTQYF. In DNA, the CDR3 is TGTGCCAGCAGTTTAGATCTAGGAGGGACCCAGTACTTC.

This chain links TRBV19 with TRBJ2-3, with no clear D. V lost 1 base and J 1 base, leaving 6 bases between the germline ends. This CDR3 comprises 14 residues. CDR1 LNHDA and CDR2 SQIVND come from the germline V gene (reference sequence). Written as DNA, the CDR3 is TGTGCCAGTAGTATAGGCCAGGGCACAGATACGCAGTATTTT. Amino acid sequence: CASSIGQGTDTQYF.

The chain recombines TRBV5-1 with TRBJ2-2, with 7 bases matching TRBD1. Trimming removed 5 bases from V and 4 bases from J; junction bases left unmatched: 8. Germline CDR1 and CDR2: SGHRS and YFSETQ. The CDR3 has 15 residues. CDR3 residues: CASSPPDRATGELFF. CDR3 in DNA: TGCGCCAGCAGTCCTCCCGACAGGGCCACCGGGGAGCTGTTTTTT.

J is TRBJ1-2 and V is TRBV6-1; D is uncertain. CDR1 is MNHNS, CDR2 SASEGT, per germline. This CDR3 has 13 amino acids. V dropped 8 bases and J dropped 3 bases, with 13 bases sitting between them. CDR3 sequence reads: CASRRFGDYGYTF. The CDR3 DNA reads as TGTGCCAGCCGGAGGTTCGGGGACTATGGCTACACCTTC.

In DNA form, the CDR3 reads TGTGCCAGCAGCCCGGGACTAGCGGGAGCAAATGAGCAGTTCTTC. Its protein is CASSPGLAGANEQFF. V is TRBV7-9 and J is TRBJ2-1; 14 bases align to TRBD2. CDR1 and CDR2 from the germline V gene are SEHNR and FQNEAQ (reference sequence). There are 15 residues in the CDR3. V dropped 5 bases and J dropped 7; count of bases not matched to a gene: 4.